This T cell receptor beta chain was recorded in a study of T-cell memory formation after mild COVID-19. General study findings and limits: Contracting CD4+ clones lay largely in CM and EM, with CD8+ ones residing in EMRA. Cross-reactive memory apparently joined, as some responding clones appeared in pre-infection memory.

TCRdb re-called the 5' RACE reads with MiXCR, one entry per CDR3 protein. The sample shows around 200,000 distinct CDR3 sequences, 20% to 25% of them seen only once. The germline V gene encodes CDR1 MGHRA and CDR2 YSYEKL. This CDR3 is 15 amino acids long. Trimming cost V 4 bases and J 6 bases, with 19 bases left between them. A remark on this clonotype: Its antigen is currently unknown.

Sequencing was performed on PBMCs or a T cell subset sorted from them (not recorded which). The gene calls are TRBV4-1 and TRBJ2-7, with D possibly TRBD2 on 6 matching bases. This sequence originates from an adult woman who had mild COVID-19 (a few samples of this study predate the infection). Cell type and time point are not known. The CDR3 is CASSRDRDSFTEQYF. The CDR3, as DNA: TGCGCCAGCAGCCGCGACCGGGACTCATTCACCGAGCAGTACTTC.